Detailed here is one TCR beta chain. The antigen is unknown. This sample is part of a study of blood T cells in healthy people across ages. Findings of the study overall: Unsorted PBMC material precluded a definitive naive versus antigen-experienced comparison.

For the second PCR, which ran for about 6 to 12 cycles, a sample-barcoded 5' primer and a J-beta primer mix were used. Using its own MiXCR run on the 5' RACE reads, TCRdb lists one record per CDR3 protein. The table has approximately 1,700,000 distinct CDR3 sequences, about 39% seen once; the top ten hold around 23%. The sequence came from a human donor in good health. The sample comprised blood.

CDR3 protein: CATSTDMGGTEAFF. In nucleotides, the CDR3 is TGTGCCACCAGCACAGATATGGGGGGGACTGAAGCTTTCTTT. The gene calls are TRBV15 and TRBJ1-1, with a possible D match to TRBD1 (5 bases). This CDR3 contains 14 residues. Germline V gives CDR1 LNHNV, CDR2 YYDKDF (reference sequence). V dropped 4 bases and J dropped 5 bases, with 14 bases sitting between them.